Listed below are T cell receptor beta chains from one sample, sequenced in a study of T cell responses to AZD1222 COVID-19 vaccine. Profiling relied on immunoSEQ multiplex PCR, and the TCRdb table lists in-frame clones only, not all of them. The table includes about 72,000 clones, nearly 90% detected once. The sample in question was peripheral blood, obtained 28 days after the second AZD1222 dose. Source of these receptors: an adult who received the AZD1222 COVID-19 vaccine. CDR3s include the opening cysteine and the closing phenylalanine or tryptophan. Fields, in order: clone size, CDR3 length, D gene, V gene, J gene, CDR3 protein, CDR3 DNA. D genes are given only for firm matches. Some rows mark clone size as missing; the rest say once, few, many or name a class of expanded clone.

clone_size: NA
cdr3_length: 14
d_call: NA
v_call: TRBV7-2
j_call: TRBJ2-3
cdr3_aa: CASSFTIGTDTQYF
cdr3_nt: TGTGCCAGCAGCTTTACAATTGGGACAGATACGCAGTATTTT

clone_size: NA
cdr3_length: 15
d_call: TRBD1
v_call: TRBV27
j_call: TRBJ2-2
cdr3_aa: CATKDRGRYTGELFF
cdr3_nt: TGTGCCACCAAGGACAGGGGGCGTTACACCGGGGAGCTGTTTTTT

clone_size: NA
cdr3_length: 16
d_call: TRBD2
v_call: TRBV2
j_call: TRBJ2-5
cdr3_aa: CASTTPRGTSDETQYF
cdr3_nt: TGTGCCAGCACCACTCCCAGGGGGACTAGCGATGAGACCCAGTACTTC

clone_size: NA
cdr3_length: 14
d_call: TRBD1
v_call: TRBV27
j_call: TRBJ2-1
cdr3_aa: CASSDRGPYNEQFF
cdr3_nt: TGTGCCAGCAGTGACAGGGGGCCCTACAATGAGCAGTTCTTC

clone_size: NA
cdr3_length: 14
d_call: NA
v_call: TRBV5-1
j_call: TRBJ2-7
cdr3_aa: CATQKTFLDYEQYF
cdr3_nt: TGCGCCACCCAAAAGACCTTCCTGGATTACGAGCAGTACTTC

clone_size: NA
cdr3_length: 17
d_call: NA
v_call: TRBV21-1
j_call: TRBJ1-2
cdr3_aa: CASSKIGTGLLNYGYTF
cdr3_nt: TGTGCCAGCAGCAAAATAGGGACAGGGCTGCTAAACTATGGCTACACCTTC

clone_size: NA
cdr3_length: 13
d_call: TRBD1
v_call: TRBV18
j_call: TRBJ2-7
cdr3_aa: CASSRDRAYEQYF
cdr3_nt: TGTGCCAGCTCACGGGACAGGGCCTACGAGCAGTACTTC

clone_size: NA
cdr3_length: 15
d_call: NA
v_call: TRBV27
j_call: TRBJ1-1
cdr3_aa: CASSLSPAANTEAFF
cdr3_nt: TGTGCCAGCAGTTTATCCCCCGCGGCGAACACTGAAGCTTTCTTT

clone_size: NA
cdr3_length: 15
d_call: NA
v_call: TRBV7-2
j_call: TRBJ2-2
cdr3_aa: CASSPRLANTGELFF
cdr3_nt: TGTGCCAGCAGCCCCAGGCTAGCGAACACCGGGGAGCTGTTTTTT

clone_size: NA
cdr3_length: 20
d_call: NA
v_call: TRBV28
j_call: TRBJ1-1
cdr3_aa: CASSLGFGTLTRGTNTEAFF
cdr3_nt: TGTGCCAGCAGTTTAGGGTTTGGGACCCTTACCCGCGGAACGAACACTGAAGCTTTCTTT

clone_size: NA
cdr3_length: 15
d_call: TRBD1
v_call: TRBV4-2
j_call: TRBJ1-5
cdr3_aa: CASSHGQGGDQPQHF
cdr3_nt: TGTGCCAGCAGCCATGGACAGGGTGGAGATCAGCCCCAGCATTTT

clone_size: NA
cdr3_length: 16
d_call: TRBD2
v_call: TRBV7-3
j_call: TRBJ2-5
cdr3_aa: CASSLTSGNPHETQYF
cdr3_nt: TGTGCCAGCAGCTTGACTAGCGGGAACCCCCACGAGACCCAGTACTTC

clone_size: NA
cdr3_length: 15
d_call: NA
v_call: TRBV11-3
j_call: TRBJ2-7
cdr3_aa: CASSQSAVQGGEQYF
cdr3_nt: TGTGCCAGCAGCCAATCGGCGGTCCAGGGTGGAGAGCAGTACTTC

clone_size: NA
cdr3_length: 13
d_call: NA
v_call: TRBV19
j_call: TRBJ1-2
cdr3_aa: CASLSPGSYGYTF
cdr3_nt: TGTGCCAGTCTATCCCCGGGATCATATGGCTACACCTTC

clone_size: NA
cdr3_length: 16
d_call: TRBD1
v_call: TRBV4-3
j_call: TRBJ1-5
cdr3_aa: CASSQEMDRGNQPQHF
cdr3_nt: TGCGCCAGCAGCCAAGAGATGGACAGGGGGAATCAGCCCCAGCATTTT

clone_size: NA
cdr3_length: 13
d_call: NA
v_call: TRBV28
j_call: TRBJ1-5
cdr3_aa: CASKTDADQPQHF
cdr3_nt: TGTGCCAGCAAAACAGATGCCGATCAGCCCCAGCATTTT

clone_size: NA
cdr3_length: 15
d_call: TRBD1
v_call: TRBV5-1
j_call: TRBJ1-2
cdr3_aa: CASSPGQVLFYGYTF
cdr3_nt: TGCGCCAGCAGCCCGGGACAGGTCCTCTTCTATGGCTACACCTTC

clone_size: once
cdr3_length: 16
d_call: TRBD2
v_call: TRBV27
j_call: TRBJ2-7
cdr3_aa: CASNRIAGGSTLEQYF
cdr3_nt: TGTGCCAGCAACCGAATAGCGGGAGGGAGTACGTTGGAGCAGTACTTC

clone_size: NA
cdr3_length: 14
d_call: NA
v_call: TRBV11-1
j_call: TRBJ2-1
cdr3_aa: CASSSSRGANEQFF
cdr3_nt: TGTGCCAGCAGCAGCAGCAGGGGGGCGAATGAGCAGTTCTTC

clone_size: few
cdr3_length: 11
d_call: NA
v_call: TRBV29-1
j_call: TRBJ2-7
cdr3_aa: CSSRDSGQQYF
cdr3_nt: TGCAGCTCTCGGGACTCGGGGCAGCAGTACTTC

clone_size: few
cdr3_length: 14
d_call: NA
v_call: TRBV30
j_call: TRBJ1-2
cdr3_aa: CAWSTPGGIYGYTF
cdr3_nt: TGTGCCTGGAGTACCCCGGGGGGAATCTATGGCTACACCTTC

clone_size: NA
cdr3_length: 14
d_call: NA
v_call: TRBV4-3
j_call: TRBJ2-1
cdr3_aa: CASSFRPSGNEQFF
cdr3_nt: TGCGCCAGCAGCTTTCGACCCTCGGGCAATGAGCAGTTCTTC

clone_size: NA
cdr3_length: 16
d_call: NA
v_call: TRBV6-2/TRBV6-3
j_call: TRBJ1-5
cdr3_aa: CASSPLPAIIDQPQHF
cdr3_nt: TGTGCCAGCAGTCCCCTCCCAGCGATCATAGATCAGCCCCAGCATTTT

clone_size: NA
cdr3_length: 13
d_call: NA
v_call: TRBV24-1
j_call: TRBJ1-1
cdr3_aa: CATSGGQPAEAFF
cdr3_nt: TGTGCCACCAGTGGAGGCCAGCCAGCGGAAGCTTTCTTT

clone_size: NA
cdr3_length: 15
d_call: TRBD2
v_call: TRBV6-2/TRBV6-3
j_call: TRBJ2-1
cdr3_aa: CASRPGTSGRYEQFF
cdr3_nt: TGTGCCAGCAGACCTGGGACTAGCGGGAGGTATGAGCAGTTCTTC

clone_size: NA
cdr3_length: 13
d_call: NA
v_call: TRBV10-3
j_call: TRBJ1-5
cdr3_aa: CAITGNPNQPQHF
cdr3_nt: TGTGCCATCACGGGGAACCCCAATCAGCCCCAGCATTTT

clone_size: NA
cdr3_length: 17
d_call: NA
v_call: TRBV5-6
j_call: TRBJ1-5
cdr3_aa: CASSRGGVWQNNQPQHF
cdr3_nt: TGTGCCAGCAGCCGGGGAGGGGTGTGGCAGAACAATCAGCCCCAGCATTTT

clone_size: NA
cdr3_length: 16
d_call: NA
v_call: TRBV18
j_call: TRBJ2-2
cdr3_aa: CASSPQRGPVTGELFF
cdr3_nt: TGTGCCAGCTCACCCCAGCGAGGGCCGGTCACCGGGGAGCTGTTTTTT

clone_size: NA
cdr3_length: 15
d_call: TRBD2
v_call: TRBV9
j_call: TRBJ2-1
cdr3_aa: CASSVQVAGGIEQFF
cdr3_nt: TGTGCCAGCAGCGTCCAGGTAGCGGGAGGAATTGAGCAGTTCTTC

clone_size: NA
cdr3_length: 15
d_call: NA
v_call: TRBV20-1
j_call: TRBJ2-1
cdr3_aa: CSASPRLVVYNEQFF
cdr3_nt: TGCAGTGCTAGTCCCCGACTAGTGGTCTACAATGAGCAGTTCTTC

clone_size: NA
cdr3_length: 16
d_call: NA
v_call: TRBV4-1
j_call: TRBJ2-1
cdr3_aa: CASSQARQDPYNEQFF
cdr3_nt: TGCGCCAGCAGCCAGGCCAGACAGGATCCTTACAATGAGCAGTTCTTC

clone_size: NA
cdr3_length: 17
d_call: NA
v_call: TRBV5-1
j_call: TRBJ1-6
cdr3_aa: CASSLAGREAYNSPLHF
cdr3_nt: TGCGCCAGCAGCTTGGCCGGCAGGGAGGCCTATAATTCACCCCTCCACTTT

clone_size: few
cdr3_length: 16
d_call: TRBD1
v_call: TRBV2
j_call: TRBJ1-3
cdr3_aa: CASSLDRGFAGNTIYF
cdr3_nt: TGTGCCAGCAGTCTTGACAGGGGGTTCGCTGGAAACACCATATATTTT

clone_size: once
cdr3_length: 14
d_call: NA
v_call: TRBV6-2/TRBV6-3
j_call: TRBJ1-1
cdr3_aa: CASSYRNRDTEAFF
cdr3_nt: TGTGCCAGCAGTTACAGAAACAGGGACACTGAAGCTTTCTTT

clone_size: NA
cdr3_length: 14
d_call: NA
v_call: TRBV24-1
j_call: TRBJ2-1
cdr3_aa: CATSNVLSANEQFF
cdr3_nt: TGTGCCACCAGTAACGTCCTTAGCGCCAATGAGCAGTTCTTC

clone_size: few
cdr3_length: 14
d_call: NA
v_call: TRBV30
j_call: TRBJ1-1
cdr3_aa: CAWSVFGERGEAFF
cdr3_nt: TGTGCCTGGAGTGTATTTGGGGAAAGGGGTGAAGCTTTCTTT

clone_size: NA
cdr3_length: 17
d_call: NA
v_call: TRBV7-3
j_call: TRBJ2-2
cdr3_aa: CASSPTSGQVNTGELFF
cdr3_nt: TGTGCCAGCAGCCCTACCTCCGGGCAGGTCAACACCGGGGAGCTGTTTTTT

clone_size: NA
cdr3_length: 14
d_call: TRBD1
v_call: TRBV5-1
j_call: TRBJ1-2
cdr3_aa: CASSLGQGLGGYTF
cdr3_nt: TGCGCCAGCAGCTTAGGACAGGGGTTGGGCGGCTACACCTTC

clone_size: NA
cdr3_length: 18
d_call: TRBD2
v_call: TRBV5-1
j_call: TRBJ2-7
cdr3_aa: CASSPGGDSASGSNEQYF
cdr3_nt: TGCGCCAGCAGCCCTGGGGGAGACTCTGCCAGCGGGAGTAATGAGCAGTACTTC

clone_size: NA
cdr3_length: 14
d_call: NA
v_call: TRBV28
j_call: TRBJ1-6
cdr3_aa: CASSTGTAFLSLHF
cdr3_nt: TGTGCCAGCAGTACAGGGACGGCCTTTCTTTCCCTCCACTTT

clone_size: NA
cdr3_length: 15
d_call: TRBD1
v_call: TRBV7-2
j_call: TRBJ2-7
cdr3_aa: CASSLGTGPTYEQYF
cdr3_nt: TGTGCCAGCAGCTTAGGGACAGGGCCCACCTACGAGCAGTACTTC

clone_size: once
cdr3_length: 15
d_call: TRBD1
v_call: TRBV6-5
j_call: TRBJ1-5
cdr3_aa: CASIHRGRANQPQHF
cdr3_nt: TGTGCCAGCATTCACAGGGGAAGGGCCAATCAGCCCCAGCATTTT

clone_size: few
cdr3_length: 15
d_call: TRBD1
v_call: TRBV27
j_call: TRBJ1-1
cdr3_aa: CASSRTGLFRLEAFF
cdr3_nt: TGTGCCAGCAGTAGGACAGGGCTTTTTCGGCTTGAAGCTTTCTTT

clone_size: NA
cdr3_length: 14
d_call: NA
v_call: TRBV29-1
j_call: TRBJ1-4
cdr3_aa: CSVEEQASPEKLFF
cdr3_nt: TGCAGCGTTGAAGAACAGGCGAGCCCTGAAAAACTGTTTTTT

clone_size: NA
cdr3_length: 15
d_call: TRBD1
v_call: TRBV7-6
j_call: TRBJ2-7
cdr3_aa: CASSRTGGAFGEQYF
cdr3_nt: TGTGCCAGCAGCCGAACAGGGGGCGCTTTTGGCGAGCAGTACTTC

clone_size: NA
cdr3_length: 14
d_call: TRBD2
v_call: TRBV5-4
j_call: TRBJ2-7
cdr3_aa: CASSARDRGSEQYF
cdr3_nt: TGTGCCAGCAGCGCACGGGACCGCGGGAGCGAGCAGTACTTC